This T cell receptor (beta chain) appears in the sequencing data of a study of blood T cell repertoires in COVID-19. Across the study: Collection of acute and convalescent COVID-19 samples took place in the United States, Italy and Spain. The cDNA or gDNA used as material had been derived from T cells, B-cell-depleted T cells, or PBMCs.

Per the original methods: Amplification with reference gene primers provided the estimates of nucleated cell counts. TCRdb keeps only in-frame clones here, not all; method: immunoSEQ multiplex PCR. V, J and clone size reflect that table, while D and trimming were determined from the DNA. The table records 88,000 or so clones, roughly 83% of them present only once. In germline, CDR1 is MNHEY, CDR2 SVGAGI. V shed 2 bases and J 5 bases; nucleotides not matched to a gene: 3. This CDR3 is built from 14 residues. The receptor was isolated from a human donor in a cohort sampled during active COVID-19. V and J are TRBV6-5 and TRBJ1-5, with TRBD1 matching over 7 bases. Specimen: peripheral blood. The CDR3 protein is CASSYGTEDQPQHF. Here the CDR3 DNA reads TGTGCCAGCAGTTACGGGACAGAAGATCAGCCCCAGCATTTT.